Listed below are T cell receptor beta chains from one sample, sequenced in a study of high-grade serous ovarian cancer treatment subgroups. Sequencing was performed with immunoSEQ multiplex PCR; in TCRdb, only in-frame clones are kept and a portion is missing. The table lists about 18,000 clones, 75% of them singletons. Sequencing was done on a sample of tumor tissue. The receptors shown here come from a human donor with high-grade serous ovarian cancer. Both conserved end residues are part of each CDR3. A D gene is named only where the DNA matches it firmly. The size field is filled for only some rows; it gives once, few, many or a size class.

d_call j_call clone_size v_call cdr3_nt cdr3_aa
- TRBJ2-2 - TRBV9 TGTGCCAGCAGCGTAGTGGCAGGGTACACCGGGGAGCTGTTTTTT CASSVVAGYTGELFF
- TRBJ2-7 - TRBV6-5 TGTGCCAGCAGTTATTTCCGAAGCTACGAGCAGTACTTC CASSYFRSYEQYF
TRBD2 TRBJ2-1 - TRBV15 TGTGCCACCAGCAGAGATCCCGGGAGGGCCTCGGATGAGCAGTTCTTC CATSRDPGRASDEQFF
TRBD2 TRBJ2-5 - TRBV7-7 TGTGCCAGCAGCTACCGGACTAGCGGGAGTGGGTACCAAGAGACCCAGTACTTC CASSYRTSGSGYQETQYF
- TRBJ1-1 few TRBV5-1 TGCGCCAGTACCGATCGGGAAAGGGGAAACACTGAAGCTTTCTTT CASTDRERGNTEAFF
- TRBJ1-2 - TRBV7-3 TGTGCCAGCAGCCCCCTGGACACGGGGCCCACCTTC CASSPLDTGPTF
- TRBJ2-7 medium-sized TRBV5-5 TGTGCCAGCAGCCGCCCGGCTAGCAATCCTGCTTTCTACGAGCAGTACTTC CASSRPASNPAFYEQYF
TRBD1 TRBJ1-1 - TRBV5-1 TGCGCCAGCAGCTTGGGTAGACAGGGGCTGAGCACTGAAGCTTTCTTT CASSLGRQGLSTEAFF
- TRBJ2-2 - TRBV5-1 TGCGCCAGCAGCTTGGAGGGTGGGTGGGAGCGTCCGGAGCTGTTTTTT CASSLEGGWERPELFF
- TRBJ2-1 - TRBV11-2 TGTGCCAGCAGCCCCACAGGGATAAGCTCCTACAATGAGCAGTTCTTC CASSPTGISSYNEQFF
TRBD2 TRBJ2-1 - TRBV9 TGTGCCAGCAGCACGGCCGGGACTAGCCCCTACAATGAGCAGTTCTTC CASSTAGTSPYNEQFF
- TRBJ1-6 - TRBV9 TGTGCCAGCAGCGTAGGTGAGACGGAATATAATTCACCCCTCCACTTT CASSVGETEYNSPLHF
- TRBJ2-7 - TRBV4-2 TGTGCCAGCAGCCAAGATCCGGGGACTCTCTACGAGCAGTACTTC CASSQDPGTLYEQYF
- TRBJ2-2 - TRBV7-6 TGTGCCAGCAGCCCGAAACTGGGTGGGGAGCTGTTTTTT CASSPKLGGELFF
- TRBJ2-1 - TRBV4-2 TGTGCCAGCAGCCAAGATTGGGGCAGGGTGGTTGAGCAGTTCTTC CASSQDWGRVVEQFF
- TRBJ2-7 few TRBV11-2 TGTGCCAGCAGCCCTTCGCCTAGCTCCTACGAGCAGTACTTC CASSPSPSSYEQYF
- TRBJ1-5 few TRBV27 TGTGCCAGCAGTTGGGGCAGCGACCGGAATCAGCCCCAGCATTTT CASSWGSDRNQPQHF
- TRBJ2-1 - TRBV27 TGTGCCAGCAGCCGAGAGAAGAGGGCCTACAATGAGCAGTTCTTC CASSREKRAYNEQFF
TRBD1 TRBJ2-1 - TRBV18 TGTGCCAGCTCCCCGGGACAGGGTTACAATGAGCAGTTCTTC CASSPGQGYNEQFF
TRBD1 TRBJ2-7 - TRBV27 TGTGCCAGCACCACGGGACAGGGAGCCTACGAGCAGTACTTC CASTTGQGAYEQYF
- TRBJ1-2 - TRBV5-4 TGTGCCAGCAGCTCTGGTCAAGTCAACTATGGCTACACCTTC CASSSGQVNYGYTF
TRBD2 TRBJ2-1 - TRBV7-9 TGTGCCAGCAGCTTACCCGTCTGGGAGGGCAATGAGCAGTTCTTC CASSLPVWEGNEQFF
TRBD1 TRBJ2-4 - TRBV6-4 TGTGCCAGCAGCCGACAGGGGGCAAACATTCAGTACTTC CASSRQGANIQYF
- TRBJ1-5 - TRBV19 TGTGCCAGTAGTATCTTTGCGTTCTCGGACATCTTCCCCAATCAGCCCCAGCATTTT CASSIFAFSDIFPNQPQHF
- TRBJ2-3 - TRBV7-2 TGTGCCAGCAGCCCAGTCCCCAGGTCCGTCCCGGGTGGAGCAGATACGCAGTATTTT CASSPVPRSVPGGADTQYF
TRBD2 TRBJ2-1 - TRBV19 TGTGCCACCTCAGAGAGGACTAGCGTCTACAATGAGCAGTTCTTC CATSERTSVYNEQFF
- TRBJ1-4 - TRBV6-5 TGTGCCAGCAGTTATGGAAGTAATGAAAAACTGTTTTTT CASSYGSNEKLFF
- TRBJ2-7 - TRBV4-3 TGCGCCAGCAGCCAAGATTCGGCTAGAGGAGGACCCTACGAGCAGTACTTC CASSQDSARGGPYEQYF
TRBD2 TRBJ2-5 - TRBV11-2 TGTGCCAGCAGCCTTATGCGGACTAGCGGGGAGACCCAGTACTTC CASSLMRTSGETQYF